This T cell receptor (beta chain) is from a study of shared clonotypes between healthy human individuals. Comment on this clone: The antigen is unknown.

TCRdb keeps only in-frame clones here, not all; method: immunoSEQ multiplex PCR. The repertoire consists of about 320,000 clones, with roughly 91% occurring once and the leading ten covering 15% to 20%. Study-wide results and caveats: Naive subsets, compared against memory subsets, generally had larger estimated richness values.

The sequenced sample was memory CD8+ T cells sorted from blood. Regarding subset: CD45RO+ cells pooled with CCR7-negative TemRA cells. This TCR derives from a man between 18 and 35 years old in good health.

In DNA, the CDR3 is TGTGCCTGGAGTGTACTATGGGTTAATTACGGCAATGAGCAGTTCTTC. Residues: CAWSVLWVNYGNEQFF. This chain uses TRBV30 with TRBJ2-1; D is undetermined. V was clipped by 0 bases and J by 6 bases, with 18 bases between them. CDR1 and CDR2 from the germline V gene are GTSNPN and SVGIG (reference sequence). This CDR3 comprises 16 residues. Using reference TRBV30 and TRBJ2-1 for the parts outside the CDR3, the full variable domain is SQTIHQWPATLVQPVGSPLSLECTVEGTSNPNLYWYRQAAGRGLQLLFYSVGIGQISSEVPQNLSASRPQDRQFILSSKKLLLSDSGFYLCAWSVLWVNYGNEQFFGPGTRLTVL.